The T cell receptor beta chain under discussion was sequenced for a study of cytomegalovirus exposure and HLA in healthy donors. Broader study findings: It is likely that the observed cluster of highly shared sequence variants was a sequencing artifact. For presence/absence analyses, sequencing depth was assumed to be roughly uniform across donors.

Each donor was healthy, and each was a bone marrow donor. These donors counted as nominally healthy when sampled, but unrecorded immune exposures were likely. Amplification used 60 Vbeta primers and 13 Jbeta primers. Libraries were prepared by immunoSEQ multiplex PCR; TCRdb keeps only in-frame clonotypes and omits some of them. The sample consists of 140,000 or so clones, around 85% of them appearing once. The V segment lost 5 bases and the J segment 0 bases; nucleotides outside the gene matches: 6. Per germline, CDR1 LNHDA and CDR2 SQIVND (reference sequence). CDR3 length: 16 residues. Notes on this clone: The antigen remains undetermined.

Material: PBMCs. The TCR comes from a female donor in good health and CMV-seronegative. The V call is TRBV19, the J call TRBJ1-4, with 7 bases aligning to TRBD1. DNA of the CDR3: TGTGCCAGTAGTGCACGGGACAGAGCAACTAATGAAAAACTGTTTTTT. It specifies CASSARDRATNEKLFF.